Listed below are T cell receptor beta chains from one sample, sequenced in a study of cytomegalovirus exposure and HLA in healthy donors. Assay: immunoSEQ multiplex PCR; the TCRdb copy retains only in-frame clones and omits some. The sample has about 130,000 clones; 75% to 85% are singletons. Specimen: PBMCs. The source of these receptors is a man aged 35 to 55 in good health and CMV-seronegative. CDR3s include the opening cysteine and the closing phenylalanine or tryptophan. Each record gives: V gene, clone size, D gene, J gene, CDR3 DNA, CDR3 protein. A D gene is named only where the DNA matches it firmly. Size values are once, few and many counts, or a class for expanded clones, and some rows have none.

v_call: TRBV5-6
clone_size: .
d_call: TRBD1
j_call: TRBJ2-5
cdr3_nt: TGTGCCAGCAGCCTGGACAGGGGGCGCCACCAAGAGACCCAGTACTTC
cdr3_aa: CASSLDRGRHQETQYF

v_call: TRBV29-1
clone_size: .
d_call: TRBD2
j_call: TRBJ2-3
cdr3_nt: TGCAGCGTTGTAGTAGCGGGGACTAGCACAGATACGCAGTATTTT
cdr3_aa: CSVVVAGTSTDTQYF

v_call: TRBV5-1
clone_size: .
d_call: TRBD1
j_call: TRBJ1-1
cdr3_nt: TGCGCCAGCAGCACCGGACAGGGGGCCAACACTGAAGCTTTCTTT
cdr3_aa: CASSTGQGANTEAFF

v_call: TRBV27
clone_size: few
d_call: .
j_call: TRBJ2-2
cdr3_nt: TGTGCCAGCAGTTGGGGGGGCGGAGAGCTCCCCCCCGGGGAGCTGTTTTTT
cdr3_aa: CASSWGGGELPPGELFF

v_call: TRBV7-8
clone_size: .
d_call: .
j_call: TRBJ2-7
cdr3_nt: TGTGCCAGCAGCTTATCTGGACACCGCGAGCAGTACTTC
cdr3_aa: CASSLSGHREQYF

v_call: TRBV28
clone_size: .
d_call: .
j_call: TRBJ1-1
cdr3_nt: TGTGCCAGCAGCGAAGGGCGGGGCCCTGCGGGTACTGAAGCTTTCTTT
cdr3_aa: CASSEGRGPAGTEAFF

v_call: TRBV19
clone_size: .
d_call: .
j_call: TRBJ2-3
cdr3_nt: TGTGCCAGTAGTAATATTGTTAGCACAGATACGCAGTATTTT
cdr3_aa: CASSNIVSTDTQYF

v_call: TRBV4-2
clone_size: once
d_call: .
j_call: TRBJ1-3
cdr3_nt: TGTGCCAGCAGCCAAGATCCGGGAAACACCATATATTTT
cdr3_aa: CASSQDPGNTIYF

v_call: TRBV7-2
clone_size: .
d_call: TRBD1
j_call: TRBJ2-5
cdr3_nt: TGTGCCAGCAGCTTAGTGGCAGGGGGCGCCGAGACCCAGTACTTC
cdr3_aa: CASSLVAGGAETQYF

v_call: TRBV5-6
clone_size: .
d_call: TRBD2
j_call: TRBJ2-7
cdr3_nt: TGTGCCAGCAGCTTGCCGCCACTAGCGGGCAGGAGCTCCTACGAGCAGTACTTC
cdr3_aa: CASSLPPLAGRSSYEQYF

v_call: TRBV11-3
clone_size: .
d_call: TRBD2
j_call: TRBJ2-3
cdr3_nt: TGTGCCAGCAGCCAGGGGGCTAGCGGGAGACCAGATACGCAGTATTTT
cdr3_aa: CASSQGASGRPDTQYF

v_call: TRBV18
clone_size: .
d_call: TRBD1
j_call: TRBJ1-2
cdr3_nt: TGTGCCAGCTCACCACGACAGGGGGGGGACTATGGCTACACCTTC
cdr3_aa: CASSPRQGGDYGYTF

v_call: TRBV6-6
clone_size: .
d_call: TRBD1
j_call: TRBJ1-4
cdr3_nt: TGTGCCAGCATGGACAGGTTCTCAACTAATGAAAAACTGTTTTTT
cdr3_aa: CASMDRFSTNEKLFF

v_call: TRBV20-1
clone_size: .
d_call: .
j_call: TRBJ1-1
cdr3_nt: TGCAGTGTATCCAGGTCTACTGAAGCTTTCTTT
cdr3_aa: CSVSRSTEAFF

v_call: TRBV29-1
clone_size: .
d_call: TRBD1
j_call: TRBJ2-7
cdr3_nt: TGCAGCGTGGCCGAAGACAGGGATGTGTACGAGCAGTACTTC
cdr3_aa: CSVAEDRDVYEQYF

v_call: TRBV14
clone_size: once
d_call: .
j_call: TRBJ2-1
cdr3_nt: TGTGCCAGCAGCCCCCGGGTTTTTTACAATGAGCAGTTCTTC
cdr3_aa: CASSPRVFYNEQFF

v_call: TRBV18
clone_size: few
d_call: .
j_call: TRBJ1-6
cdr3_nt: TGTGCCAGCTCCCCCGGGGTGGGGAATTCACCCCTCCACTTT
cdr3_aa: CASSPGVGNSPLHF

v_call: TRBV5-1
clone_size: .
d_call: TRBD2
j_call: TRBJ2-2
cdr3_nt: TGCGCCAGCAGTCCTTGGGCGGGAGGGCCTGCCGGGGAGCTGTTTTTT
cdr3_aa: CASSPWAGGPAGELFF